Presented here are 24 T cell receptor beta chains from one specimen sequenced in a study of spatial heterogeneity in lung cancer. Documented time point: blood at routine non-recurrence follow-up after resection. A single record per CDR3 protein comes from TCRdb applying MiXCR to the 5' RACE reads. The table records tens of thousands of distinct CDR3 sequences, under 9% of them present only once. Source: PBMCs, taken at follow-up. Receptors were obtained from a male donor with early-stage non-small cell lung cancer.

This clonotype was detected many times. This sequence joins TRBV11-3 and TRBJ2-1, with D tentatively TRBD1 or TRBD2 (5 bases each). The CDR3 spans 14 residues. Germline values: CDR1 SGHNT, CDR2 YENEEA. V lost 1 base and J lost 4, with 8 bases in between. In DNA form, the CDR3 reads TGTGCCAGCAGCTTAGGTGGGACGTACAATGAGCAGTTCTTC. Protein product: CASSLGGTYNEQFF.

In its sample, this clonotype ranks as medium-sized. The chain recombines TRBV19 with TRBJ2-7, with D perhaps assigned TRBD1 or TRBD2 (5 bases each). Trimming removed 2 bases from V and 2 bases from J, with 10 bases in between. The germline CDR1 and CDR2 sequences are LNHDA and SQIVND (reference sequence). The CDR3 has 14 amino acids. This CDR3 is CASSIKWGTYEQYF. The CDR3 DNA reads TGTGCCAGTAGTATAAAGTGGGGGACCTACGAGCAGTACTTC.

There are a few counts of this clonotype. The chain joins TRBV3-1 to TRBJ2-2; D gene ambiguous. Trimming removed 6 bases from V and 2 bases from J, with 7 bases in between. Germline CDR1 and CDR2: LGHDT and YNNKEL (reference sequence). This CDR3 spans 13 amino acids. The CDR3 region is CASRGLNTGELFF. The DNA for the CDR3 is TGTGCCAGCAGGGGCCTCAACACCGGGGAGCTGTTTTTT.

Many counts were recorded for this clonotype. Written as DNA, the CDR3 is TGTGCCAGCAGCCCACTTAAGTTTGAGCAGTTCTTC. Its translation is CASSPLKFEQFF. The V call is TRBV7-2, the J call TRBJ2-1; no firm D call. The CDR3 loop spans 12 amino acids. V gave up 5 bases and J gave up 9 bases, with 11 bases separating them. The germline V gene has CDR1 SGHTA and CDR2 FQGNSA.

The J gene is TRBJ2-5, the V gene TRBV11-1; 11 bases are shared with TRBD2. There are 15 residues in the CDR3. Germline trimming cut 8 bases from V and 1 base from J; bases unmatched to any gene: 6. The V gene's germline CDR1 is SGHAT and CDR2 FQDESV (reference sequence). The chain's CDR3 is CASPPTSGAQETQYF. For the CDR3, the DNA is TGTGCCAGCCCTCCGACTAGCGGGGCCCAAGAGACCCAGTACTTC.

This clonotype was seen a few times. The chain carries TRBV12-3 or TRBV12-4 and TRBJ1-5, with D perhaps matching TRBD1 (6 bases). V lost 6 bases and J 9 bases, leaving 15 bases between the germline ends. This CDR3 has 13 residues. CDR3 region: CASRVTGMWPQHF. DNA of the CDR3: TGTGCCAGCAGAGTTACAGGGATGTGGCCCCAGCATTTT.

This clonotype was counted a few times. This chain connects TRBV12-3 or TRBV12-4 to TRBJ2-3; 11 bases align to TRBD2. V shed 7 bases, J shed 13 bases, and the junction held 13 bases outside the gene matches. CDR3 length equals 14 residues. This CDR3 reads CASMRTSGGHREYF. The CDR3 DNA reads TGTGCCAGCATGAGAACTAGCGGGGGCCATAGGGAGTATTTT.

This clonotype was recorded at least ten times. This chain uses TRBV23-1 with TRBJ2-2, with D perhaps TRBD2 (6 bases). TRBV23-1 is classed as an ORF, of uncertain function. The CDR3 length is 17 residues. Trimming shortened V by 3 bases and J by 2 bases, and 16 bases separated the two germline ends. In nucleotides, the CDR3 is TGCGCCAGCAGTCACATGGCTCACGGACTAAACACCGGGGAGCTGTTTTTT. Its protein is CASSHMAHGLNTGELFF.

The sample holds many counts of this clonotype. The V and J genes are TRBV19 and TRBJ2-3; 9 nucleotides line up with TRBD2. J lost 2 bases, V lost 3 bases, and 6 bases had no gene match. The CDR3 is 16 residues long. Germline values: CDR1 LNHDA, CDR2 SQIVND (reference sequence). CDR3 protein: CASSITLAGNTDTQYF. Written as DNA, the CDR3 is TGTGCCAGTAGTATCACCCTAGCGGGGAACACAGATACGCAGTATTTT. The full variable domain, in which reference TRBV19 and TRBJ2-3 provide the parts outside the CDR3, is DGGITQSPKYLFRKEGQNVTLSCEQNLNHDAMYWYRQDPGQGLRLIYYSQIVNDFQKGDIAEGYSVSREKKESFPLTVTSAQKNPTAFYLCASSITLAGNTDTQYFGPGTRLTVL.

This clonotype occurred a few times. The rearrangement uses TRBV30 and TRBJ2-5, with D possibly being TRBD1 (5 bases). This CDR3 contains 13 residues. Germline V gene lookup returns CDR1 GTSNPN and CDR2 SVGIG (reference sequence). V was shortened by 0 bases and J by 4 bases, with 9 bases between the two germline ends. CDR3 coding DNA: TGTGCCTGGAGTGTGGAAGGGGCAGAGACCCAGTACTTC. It is translated as CAWSVEGAETQYF.

This clonotype was counted at least ten times. The V call is TRBV5-8, the J call TRBJ1-4; perhaps TRBD1 as D (6 bases). The CDR3 totals 12 residues. V was trimmed by 1 base and J by 10 bases, leaving 8 bases between them. Germline-derived CDR1 and CDR2 are SGHTS and YDEGEE. The CDR3, as DNA: TGTGCCAGCAGCTTGTGGGACATAAAACTGTTTTTT. Translating gives CASSLWDIKLFF.

This clonotype was picked up many times. The junction departs from germline at one end; a sequencing error may be responsible. The chain is built from TRBV7-7 and TRBJ2-1; 11 bases line up with TRBD2. Looked up from germline, CDR1 is SSHAT and CDR2 is FNYEAQ (reference sequence). The CDR3 has 15 residues. CDR3 bases: TGTGCTAGCAGCTTAACCGGGACTAGCGGAAATGAGCAGTTCTTC. Protein: CASSLTGTSGNEQFF.

This clonotype has just a few counts. The chain uses TRBV23-1 and TRBJ1-4; 10 nucleotides align to TRBD1. TRBV23-1 is designated an ORF whose function remains uncertain. The CDR3 has 19 amino acids. V was pared by 6 bases and J by 3 bases, with 16 bases of the junction left unmatched. The CDR3 spells CASSLIYARDRGANEKLFF. In DNA form, the CDR3 reads TGCGCCAGCAGCCTAATTTATGCCCGGGACAGGGGTGCTAATGAAAAACTGTTTTTT.

Ten or more counts support this clonotype. The CDR3 DNA is TGTGCCAGTAGGGACAGGGGCTCCTACAATGAGCAGTTCTTC. As protein: CASRDRGSYNEQFF. The chain joins TRBV19 to TRBJ2-1; TRBD1 agrees at 9 bases. CDR1 and CDR2 from the germline V gene are LNHDA and SQIVND (reference sequence). The CDR3 runs 14 residues. The V and J ends lost 6 bases and 0 bases, in that order; junction bases with no gene match: 0.

The chain combines TRBV18 with TRBJ1-6; perhaps TRBD1 as D (5 bases). The CDR3 sequence is 13 residues long. Germline V gene lookup returns CDR1 KGHSH and CDR2 LQKENI. V was shortened by 3 bases and J by 8 bases, with 8 bases between the two germline ends. This CDR3 reads CASSPDSDSPLHF. CDR3 nucleotides: TGTGCCAGCTCACCCGACAGTGATTCACCCCTCCACTTT.

This clonotype has more than one count but fewer than ten. The J gene is TRBJ1-2, the V gene TRBV4-1; perhaps TRBD1 as D (5 bases). The CDR3 covers 15 residues. Germline V gives CDR1 MGHRA, CDR2 YSYEKL. The germline V and J ends were trimmed by 3 bases and 8 bases, with 19 bases remaining between them. This CDR3 reads CASSHPSQGPGGYTF. The CDR3 bases are TGCGCCAGCAGCCACCCCTCTCAGGGCCCAGGGGGCTACACCTTC.

There are many counts of this clonotype. V usage is TRBV29-1 and J usage is TRBJ2-1; possibly TRBD1 for D (5 bases). Germline CDR1 is SQVTM and CDR2 is ANQGSEA. The CDR3 is 13 residues long. Trimming cost V 3 bases and J 11 bases, with 17 bases left between them. The CDR3 region is CSVDKGLTEKQFF. The CDR3 DNA is TGCAGCGTTGATAAGGGGCTTACGGAGAAGCAGTTCTTC.

There are many counts of this clonotype. V is TRBV7-9 and J is TRBJ2-1, with 9 positions matching TRBD2. The CDR3 consists of 16 residues. J gave up 5 bases and V 5 bases, and 10 bases lay outside the gene matches. Germline V gene data show CDR1 as SEHNR and CDR2 as FQNEAQ (reference sequence). CDR3 amino acids: CASSNPAGLANNEQFF. As DNA, the CDR3 is TGTGCCAGCAGCAACCCGGCGGGACTAGCCAACAATGAGCAGTTCTTC.

This clonotype was counted a few times. V is TRBV2 and J is TRBJ1-6, with D unclear. Germline CDR1 SNHLY, CDR2 FYNNEI. V was shortened by 0 bases and J by 9 bases, with 12 bases between the two germline ends. The CDR3 totals 15 residues. For the CDR3, the DNA is TGTGCCAGCAGTGAAGCCCGATTGGTTGGTTCACCCCTCCACTTT. Protein sequence: CASSEARLVGSPLHF.

This clonotype was recorded many times. The chain is built from TRBV5-1 and TRBJ2-5, with 9 bases that match TRBD2. The ends lost 0 bases at V and 0 bases at J; junction bases unmatched: 6. The germline V gene encodes CDR1 SGHRS and CDR2 YFSETQ. CDR3 length: 17 amino acids. The CDR3 here is CASSLGSSGVYQETQYF. CDR3 in DNA: TGCGCCAGCAGCTTGGGGTCTAGCGGGGTGTACCAAGAGACCCAGTACTTC. Using reference TRBV5-1 and TRBJ2-5 for the parts outside the CDR3, the full variable domain is KAGVTQTPRYLIKTRGQQVTLSCSPISGHRSVSWYQQTPGQGLQFLFEYFSETQRNKGNFPGRFSGRQFSNSRSEMNVSTLELGDSALYLCASSLGSSGVYQETQYFGPGTRLLVL.

This clonotype was recorded many times. The chain couples TRBV27 to TRBJ2-5, with a tentative D call TRBD1 (5 bases). The length of the CDR3 is 15 residues. Trimming removed 1 base at V and 5 bases at J, with 14 bases between. Germline V gene lookup returns CDR1 MNHEY and CDR2 SMNVEV (reference sequence). In nucleotides, the CDR3 is TGTGCCAGCAGTTTATACGGCAGGGCCAGGGAGACCCAGTACTTC. Protein: CASSLYGRARETQYF.

The table lists this clonotype with many counts. The CDR3 coding sequence is TGTGCCAGCAGCTTAGCCTGGGACAATGAGCAGTTCTTC. Protein product: CASSLAWDNEQFF. This chain links TRBV11-2 with TRBJ2-1; D is ambiguous. The germline V gene has CDR1 SGHAT and CDR2 FQNNGV. The CDR3 has 13 residues. The V end lost 1 base, the J end lost 5 bases, and 6 bases lay between the germline ends. Supplemented by reference TRBV11-2 and TRBJ2-1, the full variable domain reads EAGVAQSPRYKIIEKRQSVAFWCNPISGHATLYWYQQILGQGPKLLIQFQNNGVVDDSQLPKDRFSAERLKGVDSTLKIQPAKLEDSAVYLCASSLAWDNEQFFGPGTRLTVL.

This clonotype was counted at least ten times. J is TRBJ2-3 and V is TRBV7-9, with D perhaps TRBD1 or TRBD2 (5 bases each). The V end lost 4 bases, the J end lost 4 bases, and 21 bases lay between the germline ends. The CDR3 covers 17 residues. CDR1 and CDR2 from the germline V gene are SEHNR and FQNEAQ (reference sequence). Here the CDR3 reads CASSYPVTGQQADTQYF. The CDR3 DNA follows: TGTGCCAGCAGCTACCCAGTGACGGGGCAACAGGCAGATACGCAGTATTTT.

This clonotype showed up many times. The chain recombines TRBV20-1 with TRBJ2-2; weak D call: TRBD2 (5 bases). The CDR3 sequence is 12 residues long. CDR1 is DFQATT and CDR2 is SNEGSKA in the germline V gene (reference sequence). The germline V and J ends were trimmed by 7 bases and 8 bases, with 14 bases remaining between them. CDR3 residues: CSVGDYGGELFF. CDR3 DNA sequence: TGCAGTGTTGGTGACTATGGTGGGGAGCTGTTTTTT.